Below are 5 T cell receptor beta chains sequenced from a single sample in a study of blood T cell repertoires in COVID-19. Generated by immunoSEQ multiplex PCR, the TCRdb table keeps only in-frame clones and is missing some. Here the sample spans 95,000 to 110,000 clones, more than 70% being singletons. Sequenced: peripheral blood. All receptors derive from a man aged 50 to 59 with active or convalescent COVID-19.

The genes are TRBV27 and TRBJ2-7, with TRBD2 matching over 10 bases. This CDR3 region has 15 residues. Unmatched junction bases numbered 2, after V lost 0 bases and J lost 3 bases. Per germline, CDR1 MNHEY and CDR2 SMNVEV (reference sequence). CDR3: CASSLSSGRVYEQYF. The CDR3, as DNA: TGTGCCAGCAGTTTATCCAGCGGGAGGGTCTACGAGCAGTACTTC.

The count of this clone is one. The chain carries TRBV4-1 and TRBJ2-7; D call uncertain. CDR3 length: 13 residues. V lost 0 bases and J 6 bases, leaving 9 bases between the germline ends. Looked up from germline, CDR1 is MGHRA and CDR2 is YSYEKL. The CDR3 region has the DNA TGCGCCAGCAGCCAAGAGTTAGATCGCGAGCAGTACTTC. Its translation: CASSQELDREQYF.

This chain joins TRBV28 and TRBJ2-7, with a tentative D call TRBD1 (6 bases). V was shortened by 5 bases and J by 3 bases, with 8 bases between the two germline ends. Germline assignment: CDR1 MDHEN and CDR2 SYDVKM. The CDR3 is 12 residues long. The CDR3 nucleotides are TGTGCCAGCAGTATACAGGGCTACGAGCAGTACTTC. Residues: CASSIQGYEQYF.

The chain joins TRBV28 to TRBJ1-1, with a tentative D call TRBD1 (5 bases). Germline CDR1 reads MDHEN; CDR2 reads SYDVKM. The CDR3 has 12 residues. V was trimmed by 7 bases and J by 4 bases, leaving 10 bases between them. CDR3 DNA: TGTGCCAGCACCACGGGGGGCACTGAAGCTTTCTTT. Protein sequence: CASTTGGTEAFF.

The rearrangement uses TRBV2 and TRBJ2-3, with D maybe TRBD2 (5 bases). The V gene lost 5 bases and the J gene lost 0 bases, with 12 bases spanning the gap. The CDR3 consists of 15 residues. CDR1 is SNHLY, CDR2 FYNNEI, per germline. As DNA, the CDR3 is TGTGCCAGCAGTAACGGACTTCTTAGCACAGATACGCAGTATTTT. Translating it yields CASSNGLLSTDTQYF.